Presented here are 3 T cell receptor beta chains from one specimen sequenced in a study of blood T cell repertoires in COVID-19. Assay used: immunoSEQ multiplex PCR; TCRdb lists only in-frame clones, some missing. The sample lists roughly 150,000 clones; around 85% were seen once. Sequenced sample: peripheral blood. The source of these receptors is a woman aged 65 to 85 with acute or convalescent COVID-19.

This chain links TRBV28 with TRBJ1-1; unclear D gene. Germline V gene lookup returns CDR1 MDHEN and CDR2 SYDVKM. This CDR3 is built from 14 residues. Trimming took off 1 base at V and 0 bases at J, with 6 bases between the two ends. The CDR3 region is CASSLFPVNTEAFF. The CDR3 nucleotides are TGTGCCAGCAGTTTATTTCCGGTGAACACTGAAGCTTTCTTT.

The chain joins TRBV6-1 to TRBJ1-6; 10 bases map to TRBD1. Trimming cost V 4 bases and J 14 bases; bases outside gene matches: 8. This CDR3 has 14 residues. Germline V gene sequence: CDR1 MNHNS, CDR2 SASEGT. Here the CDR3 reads CASSGAGTGDTLHF. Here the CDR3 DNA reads TGTGCCAGCAGTGGAGCCGGGACAGGGGACACCCTCCACTTT.

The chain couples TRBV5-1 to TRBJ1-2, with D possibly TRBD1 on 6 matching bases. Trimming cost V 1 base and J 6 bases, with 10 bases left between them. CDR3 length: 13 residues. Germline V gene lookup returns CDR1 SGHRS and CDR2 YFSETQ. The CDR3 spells CASSLPGADGYTF. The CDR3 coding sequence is TGCGCCAGCAGCTTGCCAGGGGCGGATGGCTACACCTTC.